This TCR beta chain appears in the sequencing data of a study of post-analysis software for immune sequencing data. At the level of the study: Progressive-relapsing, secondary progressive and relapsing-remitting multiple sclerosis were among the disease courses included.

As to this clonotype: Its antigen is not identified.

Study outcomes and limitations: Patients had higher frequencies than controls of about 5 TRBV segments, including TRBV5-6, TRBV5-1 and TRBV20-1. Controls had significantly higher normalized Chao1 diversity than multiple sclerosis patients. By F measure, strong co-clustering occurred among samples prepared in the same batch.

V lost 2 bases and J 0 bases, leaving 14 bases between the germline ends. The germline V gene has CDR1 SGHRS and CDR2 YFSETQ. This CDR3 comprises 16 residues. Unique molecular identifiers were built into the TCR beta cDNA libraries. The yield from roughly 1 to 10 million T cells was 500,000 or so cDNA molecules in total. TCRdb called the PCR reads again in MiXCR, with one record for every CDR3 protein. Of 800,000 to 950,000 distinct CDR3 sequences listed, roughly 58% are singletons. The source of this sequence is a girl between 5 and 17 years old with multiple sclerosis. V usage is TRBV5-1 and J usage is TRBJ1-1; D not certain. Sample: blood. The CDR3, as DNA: TGCGCCAGCAGCTTAGAGGCCCCCCCAGTGAACACTGAAGCTTTCTTT. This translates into CASSLEAPPVNTEAFF.